The entry below gives a single T cell receptor beta chain sequence along with its context. TCRdb analysed the 5' RACE reads with MiXCR anew, one entry per CDR3 protein. This repertoire shows over 55,000 distinct CDR3 sequences, around 30% found once; its top ten account for 2% to 2.5%. The clonotype originates from a female donor with breast cancer. Sequencing was done on a sample of tumor-infiltrating naive CD4+ T cells sorted from the breast tumor. This sample's subset: naive CD4+ T cells, CD4+CD45RA+CD25-.

CDR3 sequence (DNA): TGTGCCAGCAGCCAAGACCCTACCTTTCACACTGAAGCTTTCTTT. Protein sequence: CASSQDPTFHTEAFF. This chain connects TRBV3-1 to TRBJ1-1, with D unresolved. Germline CDR1 reads LGHDT; CDR2 reads YNNKEL (reference sequence). V lost 0 bases to trimming and J lost 3 bases, with 11 bases between them. The CDR3 has 15 residues.